These T cell receptor beta chains were read from a single sample in a study of blood T cell repertoires in COVID-19. Generated by immunoSEQ multiplex PCR, the TCRdb table keeps only in-frame clones and is missing some. The table records approximately 210,000 clones, around four fifths of them present only once. Sequenced input: PBMCs or T cells enriched from blood (not recorded which). These receptors were taken from a man aged 40-49 years who had recovered from COVID-19. CDR3s include the opening cysteine and the closing phenylalanine or tryptophan. Fields, in order: V gene, clone size, D gene, J gene, CDR3 protein, CDR3 DNA. A D gene is named only where the DNA matches it firmly. Expanded clones are given a class, and other clones once, few, many or no size at all.

TRBV28	.	.	TRBJ1-2	CANRDTYGYTF	TGTGCCAACCGGGACACCTATGGCTACACCTTC
TRBV24-1	.	TRBD2	TRBJ2-3	CATSDRLAGTDTQYF	TGTGCCACCAGTGATAGACTAGCGGGCACAGATACGCAGTATTTT
TRBV5-1	.	TRBD2	TRBJ2-7	CASSLFLAGDSEQYF	TGCGCCAGCAGCTTGTTTCTAGCGGGAGATTCCGAGCAGTACTTC
TRBV4-1	few	.	TRBJ1-1	CASSQEAMNTEAFF	TGCGCCAGCAGCCAAGAGGCCATGAACACTGAAGCTTTCTTT
TRBV30	.	TRBD1	TRBJ2-7	CAWRPQAGQGDYEQYF	TGTGCCTGGAGGCCTCAGGCGGGACAGGGAGACTACGAGCAGTACTTC
TRBV15	.	TRBD1	TRBJ2-3	CALRGTGTDTQYF	TGTGCCCTCAGAGGGACAGGAACAGATACGCAGTATTTT
TRBV7-6	once	TRBD2	TRBJ2-1	CASSYRLAGNEQFF	TGTGCCAGCAGCTACCGACTAGCCGGGAATGAGCAGTTCTTC
TRBV4-3	few	TRBD1	TRBJ1-2	CASSREQGLYGYTF	TGCGCCAGCAGCCGCGAACAGGGGCTCTATGGCTACACCTTC
TRBV18	few	.	TRBJ2-1	CASSPPVASFLIYNEQFF	TGTGCCAGCTCACCACCGGTCGCTAGTTTTCTTATATACAATGAGCAGTTCTTC
TRBV28	.	.	TRBJ1-5	CASKGQVWSNQPQHF	TGTGCCAGCAAGGGGCAGGTATGGAGCAATCAGCCCCAGCATTTT
TRBV7-9	.	TRBD2	TRBJ2-1	CASSLTSGHYNEQFF	TGTGCCAGCAGCTTAACTAGCGGACACTACAATGAGCAGTTCTTC
TRBV5-1	.	.	TRBJ1-2	CASSLEGFGLSAGTF	TGCGCCAGCAGCCTTGAAGGGTTCGGTTTATCTGCGGGTACCTTC
TRBV9	.	TRBD2	TRBJ2-1	CASSAYWTSGAVDEQFF	TGTGCCAGCAGCGCCTATTGGACTAGCGGGGCTGTCGATGAGCAGTTCTTC